A single T cell receptor (beta chain) is shown here with its context. As yet, its antigen is unknown. CDR1 SGHRS and CDR2 YFSETQ come from the germline V gene. V lost 2 bases and J lost 8; bases outside the gene matches: 6. This CDR3 comprises 16 residues. Only in-frame clones appear in the TCRdb table, and some are missing; sequencing was by immunoSEQ multiplex PCR. Among some 19,000 clones listed, under 95% were seen once. These data belong to a study of T cells in localized non-small cell lung cancer. Study-wide findings and caveats: Clonality of T cells reached its maximum in uninvolved adjacent lung, surpassing tumor.

The chain uses TRBV5-1 and TRBJ2-1; 14 bases agree with TRBD2. The TCR comes from a male donor aged 60 or over with stage I squamous cell lung carcinoma. The source material was peripheral blood, sampled before any cancer treatment. The DNA of the CDR3 is TGCGCCAGCAGCTTCGGACTAGCGGGAGGTCTCGATGAGCAGTTCTTC. It translates to CASSFGLAGGLDEQFF.